Listed below are T cell receptor beta chains from one sample, sequenced in a study of T cells after posttransplantation cyclophosphamide. The method was immunoSEQ multiplex PCR; TCRdb's version includes in-frame clones alone and lacks a portion of them. Of fewer than 40,000 clones listed, 90% to 95% were seen once; the top ten hold around 0.23%. Sequenced: naive CD4+ T cells sorted from PBMCs. These receptors were taken from a woman aged 60 to 75 in good health, CMV-negative, and a related stem cell transplant donor. CDR3s include the opening cysteine and the closing phenylalanine or tryptophan. A D gene is named only where the DNA matches it firmly. Some rows mark clone size as missing; the rest say once, few, many or name a class of expanded clone.

DNA	CDR3	V	J	D	size
TGCGCCAGCAGACCGGGACAGGTGGACCACTATGGCTACACCTTC	CASRPGQVDHYGYTF	TRBV5-1	TRBJ1-2	TRBD1	.
TGCGCCAGCAGCCAAGGTTGGACTAGCGGGGGGAACACCGGGGAGCTGTTTTTT	CASSQGWTSGGNTGELFF	TRBV4-3	TRBJ2-2	TRBD2	once
TGTGCCAGCAGCTTGGCCGGATCGCGGGGGGCCATAGATACGCAGTATTTT	CASSLAGSRGAIDTQYF	TRBV5-4	TRBJ2-3	TRBD2	once
TGTGCCAGCAGTGAAGGCGGGGCCTACGAGCAGTACTTC	CASSEGGAYEQYF	TRBV2	TRBJ2-7	.	.
TGTGCCAGCATCCGGGACAGGGAATACTCTGAAGCTTTCTTT	CASIRDREYSEAFF	TRBV27	TRBJ1-1	TRBD1	.
TGTGCCAGCAGCCCCGACGGGGTTCGGGCCGGGGAGCTGTTTTTT	CASSPDGVRAGELFF	TRBV11-3	TRBJ2-2	.	.
TGCGCCAGCAGCCGTACCGCGGTGGAAAATACGCAGTATTTT	CASSRTAVENTQYF	TRBV4-1	TRBJ2-3	.	.
TGTGCCAGCAGTTACTCGGCCGGGACAGGGGGCTACGAGCAGTACTTC	CASSYSAGTGGYEQYF	TRBV6-6	TRBJ2-7	TRBD1	.
TGTGCCAGCAGATCGGACAGCTACGAGCAGTACTTC	CASRSDSYEQYF	TRBV2	TRBJ2-7	.	.
TGTGCCAGCAGTGCTACAGGGTCTGGCTACACCTTC	CASSATGSGYTF	TRBV2	TRBJ1-2	.	.
TGCGCCAGCAGCTTCGGACTAGTTAGCAATGAGCAGTTCTTC	CASSFGLVSNEQFF	TRBV5-1	TRBJ2-1	TRBD2	.
TGTGCCAGCAGCCTCGCGGGACCCCGCAATCAGCCCCAGCATTTT	CASSLAGPRNQPQHF	TRBV7-9	TRBJ1-5	.	.
TGTGCCTGGAGTGTAGGGATACTAGGGACCCAGTACTTC	CAWSVGILGTQYF	TRBV30	TRBJ2-5	.	once
TGCGCCAGCAGCTTGGTCTCCAACAGGGGTTCGGTTTCACCCCTCCACTTT	CASSLVSNRGSVSPLHF	TRBV5-1	TRBJ1-6	TRBD1	.
TGCGCCAGCAGCTTACGACTAGCGGCTAGCACAGATACGCAGTATTTT	CASSLRLAASTDTQYF	TRBV5-1	TRBJ2-3	TRBD2	.
TGTGCCAGCAGCTTAGATCTTTCGGGATTGGCTCCTGAAGCTTTCTTT	CASSLDLSGLAPEAFF	TRBV11-2	TRBJ1-1	.	once
TGTGCCAGCAGCTTCCCCGGGACTAGGGGTGAGCAGTTCTTC	CASSFPGTRGEQFF	TRBV5-6	TRBJ2-1	TRBD2	.
TGTGCCAGCAGCGTTTCGACTAGCGGGGGAGCCTACGAGCAGTACTTC	CASSVSTSGGAYEQYF	TRBV9	TRBJ2-7	TRBD2	.
TGTGCCAGTAGTATAGGGAGTGTCGAGACCCAGTACTTC	CASSIGSVETQYF	TRBV19	TRBJ2-5	.	.
TGTGCCAGCAGCCGCGAGTTCGCCGGGGAGCTGTTTTTT	CASSREFAGELFF	TRBV9	TRBJ2-2	.	.
TGCGCCAGCAGCCAGGAGGAGGGACAGGGTAGAATTCAGTACTTC	CASSQEEGQGRIQYF	TRBV4-1	TRBJ2-4	TRBD1	.
TGTGCCAGCAGTCCCACAGTGCACTCTGGAAACACCATATATTTT	CASSPTVHSGNTIYF	TRBV6-5	TRBJ1-3	.	once
TGTGCCAGCAGCTTCGGAGCGAACACCGGGGAGCTGTTTTTT	CASSFGANTGELFF	TRBV7-8	TRBJ2-2	.	.
TGTGCCACCAGCAGAGATCTTGGACTCCTCTACGAGCAGTACTTC	CATSRDLGLLYEQYF	TRBV15	TRBJ2-7	.	.
TGTGCCAGCAGTCACGGGGGTTGGGGGAGCGCAGATACGCAGTATTTT	CASSHGGWGSADTQYF	TRBV6-6	TRBJ2-3	.	.
TGTGCCAGCAGCTTACGAGGCAATCAGCCCCAGCATTTT	CASSLRGNQPQHF	TRBV7-8	TRBJ1-5	.	.
TGTGCCAGCAGCACCAGGGGAAGGATCCAGCCCCAGCATTTT	CASSTRGRIQPQHF	TRBV2	TRBJ1-5	.	.
TGTGCCAGCAGCCAACTCGGGACAGGACGTGCGAACACCGGGGAGCTGTTTTTT	CASSQLGTGRANTGELFF	TRBV14	TRBJ2-2	TRBD1	.
TGTGCCAGCAGTTTCACAGCTAACTATGGCTACACCTTC	CASSFTANYGYTF	TRBV28	TRBJ1-2	.	.
TGTGCCAGCAGCTTCACTAGCGGGGTCATAGATACGCAGTATTTT	CASSFTSGVIDTQYF	TRBV7-2	TRBJ2-3	TRBD2	.
TGTGCCAGCAGGCTTGGCGGGGCCCAAGAGACCCAGTACTTC	CASRLGGAQETQYF	TRBV6-1	TRBJ2-5	.	.
TGTGCCAGCAGTCATAGGGGGGGAGCTTTCTTT	CASSHRGGAFF	TRBV28	TRBJ1-1	.	.
TGTGCCACCAGCAGAGCGGGGGGCGGGCCCTACGAGCAGTACTTC	CATSRAGGGPYEQYF	TRBV15	TRBJ2-7	.	.
TGTGCCTGGAGTAGGCGGGGGGGACCCGGGGAGCTGTTTTTT	CAWSRRGGPGELFF	TRBV30	TRBJ2-2	TRBD2	.
TGTGCCAGCAGCCGCCTCAGCGGGGGACGAGATACGCAGTATTTT	CASSRLSGGRDTQYF	TRBV14	TRBJ2-3	TRBD2	.
TGCGCCAGCAGCTTGGCCCTGAGCCCCAATGAGCAGTTCTTC	CASSLALSPNEQFF	TRBV5-1	TRBJ2-1	.	.
TGTGCCAGAAGCCAGCGTTTACAGGGTGGTGGTCAGCCCCAGCATTTT	CARSQRLQGGGQPQHF	TRBV5-3	TRBJ1-5	.	.
TGTGCCTGGTCCCAAGGCACAGGGGCTAGCGAAAAACTGTTTTTT	CAWSQGTGASEKLFF	TRBV30	TRBJ1-4	TRBD1	.
TGTGCCAGCAACCAGGACAGGGAGATCTACAATGAGCAGTTCTTC	CASNQDREIYNEQFF	TRBV2	TRBJ2-1	TRBD1	.
TGTGCCAGCAGCCCGGACAGGATCACAGATACGCAGTATTTT	CASSPDRITDTQYF	TRBV5-4	TRBJ2-3	TRBD1	.
TGTGCCAGCAGGCTTGAGACAGGGGGCTCCTACGAGCAGTACTTC	CASRLETGGSYEQYF	TRBV28	TRBJ2-7	TRBD1	.